Only one count was recorded for the clone carrying this T cell receptor beta chain. The germline V gene has CDR1 MNHEY and CDR2 SMNVEV (reference sequence). This CDR3 is 15 amino acids long. V shed 5 bases, J shed 3 bases, and the junction held 10 bases outside the gene matches. These data come from a study of blood T cell repertoires in COVID-19. Turning to the study itself: COVID-19 samples, acute and convalescent, were from the United States, Italy and Spain. Nucleic acid was either cDNA or gDNA, and it came from T cells, B-cell-depleted T cells, or PBMCs.

Authors' analysis steps: Nucleated cell counts were estimated from reference gene primer amplification. Method: immunoSEQ multiplex PCR; TCRdb's copy keeps in-frame clones and lacks some. V, J and clone size were drawn from that table, and D and trimming were deduced from the DNA. The repertoire has around 180,000 clones, approximately 79% of them found once; the top ten carry 15% to 20%. The clonotype comes from a man aged 60-69 years with active or convalescent COVID-19. The chain combines TRBV27 with TRBJ2-7, with 7 bases identical to TRBD2. Material for sequencing was peripheral blood. In nucleotides, the CDR3 is TGTGCCAGCAGTCTGGGGGGGACTACCTACTACGAGCAGTACTTC. Translated, it gives CASSLGGTTYYEQYF.